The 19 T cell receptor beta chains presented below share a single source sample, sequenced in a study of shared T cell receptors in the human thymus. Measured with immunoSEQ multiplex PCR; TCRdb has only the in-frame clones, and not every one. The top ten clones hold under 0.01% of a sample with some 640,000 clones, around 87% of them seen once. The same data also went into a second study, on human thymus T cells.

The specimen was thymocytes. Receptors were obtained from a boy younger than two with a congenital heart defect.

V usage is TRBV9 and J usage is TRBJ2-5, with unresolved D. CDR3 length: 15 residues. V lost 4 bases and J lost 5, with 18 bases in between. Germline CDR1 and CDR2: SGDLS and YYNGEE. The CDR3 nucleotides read TGTGCCAGCAGCCCGCGGTCCAAGGATATCGAGACCCAGTACTTC. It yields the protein CASSPRSKDIETQYF. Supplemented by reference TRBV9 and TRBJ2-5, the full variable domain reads DSGVTQTPKHLITATGQRVTLRCSPRSGDLSVYWYQQSLDQGLQFLIQYYNGEERAKGNILERFSAQQFPDLHSELNLSSLELGDSALYFCASSPRSKDIETQYFGPGTRLLVL.

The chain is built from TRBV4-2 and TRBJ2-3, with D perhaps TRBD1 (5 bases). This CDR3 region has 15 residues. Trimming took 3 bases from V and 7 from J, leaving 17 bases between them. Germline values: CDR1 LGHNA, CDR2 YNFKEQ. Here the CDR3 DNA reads TGTGCCAGCAGCCACAGGGTACCGGAAAGCTATACGCAGTATTTT. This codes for CASSHRVPESYTQYF.

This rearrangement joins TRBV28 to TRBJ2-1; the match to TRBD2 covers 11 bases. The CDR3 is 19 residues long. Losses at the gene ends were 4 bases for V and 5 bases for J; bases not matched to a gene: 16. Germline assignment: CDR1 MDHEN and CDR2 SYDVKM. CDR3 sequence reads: CASSSLSIAGGRWDNEQFF. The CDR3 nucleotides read TGTGCCAGCAGTTCCCTCTCTATAGCGGGAGGGCGATGGGACAATGAGCAGTTCTTC.

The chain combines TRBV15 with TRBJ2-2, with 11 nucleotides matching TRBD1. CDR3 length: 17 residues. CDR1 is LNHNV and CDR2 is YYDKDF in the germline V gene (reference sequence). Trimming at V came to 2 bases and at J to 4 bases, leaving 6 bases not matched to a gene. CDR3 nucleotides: TGTGCCACCAGCAGACCTCGGGGGACAGGGGGCACCGGGGAGCTGTTTTTT. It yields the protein CATSRPRGTGGTGELFF.

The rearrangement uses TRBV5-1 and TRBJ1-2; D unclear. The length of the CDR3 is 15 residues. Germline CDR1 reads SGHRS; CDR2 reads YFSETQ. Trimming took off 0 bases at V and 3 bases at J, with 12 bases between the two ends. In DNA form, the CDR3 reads TGCGCCAGCAGCTTGGGCAGGATGCGCTACTATGGCTACACCTTC. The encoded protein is CASSLGRMRYYGYTF.

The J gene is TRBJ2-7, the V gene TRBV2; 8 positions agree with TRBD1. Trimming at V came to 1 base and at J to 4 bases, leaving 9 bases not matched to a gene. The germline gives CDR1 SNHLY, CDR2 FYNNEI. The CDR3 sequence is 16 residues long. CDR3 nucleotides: TGTGCCAGCAGTGAAGAGGTTGGGACAGGCCCATACGAGCAGTACTTC. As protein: CASSEEVGTGPYEQYF.

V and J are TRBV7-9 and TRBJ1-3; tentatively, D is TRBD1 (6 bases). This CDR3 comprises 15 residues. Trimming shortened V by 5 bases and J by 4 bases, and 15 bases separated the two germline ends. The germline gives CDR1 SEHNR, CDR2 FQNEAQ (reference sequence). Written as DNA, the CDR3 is TGTGCCAGCAGCCCTTCGACAGGCGCGGGAAACACCATATATTTT. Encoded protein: CASSPSTGAGNTIYF.

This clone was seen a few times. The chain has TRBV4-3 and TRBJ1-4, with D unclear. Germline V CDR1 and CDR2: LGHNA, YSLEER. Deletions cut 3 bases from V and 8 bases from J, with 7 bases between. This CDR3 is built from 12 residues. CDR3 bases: TGCGCCAGCAGCCAGAGTAAAGAAAAACTGTTTTTT. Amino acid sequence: CASSQSKEKLFF.

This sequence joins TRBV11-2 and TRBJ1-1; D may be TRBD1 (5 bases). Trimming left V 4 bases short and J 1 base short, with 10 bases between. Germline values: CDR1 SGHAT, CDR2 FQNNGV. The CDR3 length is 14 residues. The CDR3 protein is CASSSTRANTEAFF. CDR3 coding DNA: TGTGCCAGCAGCTCAACCAGGGCGAACACTGAAGCTTTCTTT. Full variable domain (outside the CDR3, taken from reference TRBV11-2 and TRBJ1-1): EAGVAQSPRYKIIEKRQSVAFWCNPISGHATLYWYQQILGQGPKLLIQFQNNGVVDDSQLPKDRFSAERLKGVDSTLKIQPAKLEDSAVYLCASSSTRANTEAFFGQGTRLTVV.

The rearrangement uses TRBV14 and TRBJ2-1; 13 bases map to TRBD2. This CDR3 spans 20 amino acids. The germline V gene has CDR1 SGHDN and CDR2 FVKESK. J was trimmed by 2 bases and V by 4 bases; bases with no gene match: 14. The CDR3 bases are TGTGCCAGCAGCCTCGGACTAGCGGGAGTCCCGGGGAACCCCTACAATGAGCAGTTCTTC. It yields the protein CASSLGLAGVPGNPYNEQFF.

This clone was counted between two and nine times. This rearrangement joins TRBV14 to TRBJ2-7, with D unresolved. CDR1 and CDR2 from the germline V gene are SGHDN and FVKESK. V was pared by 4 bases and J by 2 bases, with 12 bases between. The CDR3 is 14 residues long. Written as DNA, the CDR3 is TGTGCCAGCAGCCCCCCAGGCGTAACCTACGAGCAGTACTTC. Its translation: CASSPPGVTYEQYF.

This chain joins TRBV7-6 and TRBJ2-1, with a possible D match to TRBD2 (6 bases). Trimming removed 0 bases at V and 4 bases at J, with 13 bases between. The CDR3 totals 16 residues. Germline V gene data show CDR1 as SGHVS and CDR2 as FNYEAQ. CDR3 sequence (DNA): TGTGCCAGCAGCTTAGCTAGGACGCGGGGATACAATGAGCAGTTCTTC. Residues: CASSLARTRGYNEQFF.

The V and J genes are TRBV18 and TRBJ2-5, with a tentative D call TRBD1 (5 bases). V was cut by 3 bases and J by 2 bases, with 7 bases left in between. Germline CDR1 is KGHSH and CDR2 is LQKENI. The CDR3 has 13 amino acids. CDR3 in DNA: TGTGCCAGCTCACCTCGACAGCAAGAGACCCAGTACTTC. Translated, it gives CASSPRQQETQYF.

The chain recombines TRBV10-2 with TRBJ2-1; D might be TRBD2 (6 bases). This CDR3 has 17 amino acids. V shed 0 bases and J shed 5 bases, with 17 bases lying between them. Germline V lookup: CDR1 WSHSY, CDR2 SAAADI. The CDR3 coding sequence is TGCGCCAGCAGTGAGTCGGTAGGTCGGGGGTCCAACAATGAGCAGTTCTTC. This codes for CASSESVGRGSNNEQFF.

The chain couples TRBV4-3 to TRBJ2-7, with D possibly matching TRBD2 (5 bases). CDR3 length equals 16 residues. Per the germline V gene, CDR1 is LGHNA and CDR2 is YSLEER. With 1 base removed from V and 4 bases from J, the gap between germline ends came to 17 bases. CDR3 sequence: CASSQGRGSFRYEQYF. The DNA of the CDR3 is TGCGCCAGCAGCCAAGGTCGGGGTTCCTTCCGATACGAGCAGTACTTC.

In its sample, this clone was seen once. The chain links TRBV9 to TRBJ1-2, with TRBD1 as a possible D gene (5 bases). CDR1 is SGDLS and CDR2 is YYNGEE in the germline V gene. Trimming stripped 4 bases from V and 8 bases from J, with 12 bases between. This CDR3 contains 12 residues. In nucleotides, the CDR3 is TGTGCCAGCAGCTCCCAAGGGGAAGGCTACACCTTC. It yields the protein CASSSQGEGYTF.

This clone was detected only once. The CDR3 reads CASSSAGGELDSNQPQHF. CDR3 sequence (DNA): TGTGCCAGCAGTTCTGCGGGGGGCGAACTCGATAGCAATCAGCCCCAGCATTTT. The V call is TRBV28, the J call TRBJ1-5, with D perhaps TRBD1 (6 bases). This CDR3 is built from 18 residues. The V end was cut by 4 bases, the J end by 0 bases, with 19 bases between. Germline V gene sequence: CDR1 MDHEN, CDR2 SYDVKM.

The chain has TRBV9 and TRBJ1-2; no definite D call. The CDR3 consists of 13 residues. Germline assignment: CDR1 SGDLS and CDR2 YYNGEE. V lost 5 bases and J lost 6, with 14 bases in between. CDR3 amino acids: CASSNPGLDGYTF. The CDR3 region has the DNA TGTGCCAGCAGTAATCCGGGATTGGATGGCTACACCTTC.

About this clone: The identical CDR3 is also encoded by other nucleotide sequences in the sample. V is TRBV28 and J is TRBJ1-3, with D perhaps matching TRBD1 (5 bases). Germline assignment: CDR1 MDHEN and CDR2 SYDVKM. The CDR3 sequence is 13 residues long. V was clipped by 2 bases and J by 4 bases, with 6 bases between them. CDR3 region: CASSLAGGNTIYF. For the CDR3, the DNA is TGTGCCAGCAGTTTAGCAGGGGGAAACACCATATATTTT.